This TCR beta chain was sequenced for a study of siplizumab effects on memory and regulatory T cells. Study-level points and caveats: Phenotypic classification as naive or memory proved unattainable for roughly 75-95% of proliferating CD4+ or CD8+ clones. The diversity of naive T cells seemed greater than that of memory cells, and their alloresponse contribution seemed major. The study found that mappable alloreactive CD4+ clones averaged around 72% Treg-derived with siplizumab and over 25% in controls.

In germline, CDR1 is SGDLS, CDR2 YYNGEE. The CDR3 length is 14 residues. With 3 bases removed from V and 3 bases from J, the gap between germline ends came to 10 bases. Some clones are missing from TCRdb's copy, which holds only in-frame ones; the method was immunoSEQ multiplex PCR. This table holds just over 40,000 clones, about 90% found once. This clone was picked up one time. Its cognate antigen is unknown. The receptor comes from a human donor in good health. Sequencing was carried out using naive CD4+ T cells sorted from blood. V and J are TRBV9 and TRBJ1-5, with D possibly matching TRBD1 (5 bases). This CDR3 is CASSGDPDNQPQHF. The CDR3 DNA reads TGTGCCAGCAGCGGGGACCCGGACAATCAGCCCCAGCATTTT.